These 14 T cell receptor beta chains came from one sample sequenced in a study of blood T cells in healthy people across ages. Combining a sample-barcoded 5' primer with a J-beta primer mix, a second PCR ran for about 7 to 12 cycles. TCRdb recomputed calls from the 5' RACE reads with MiXCR, one row per CDR3 protein. The profile shows under 2 million distinct CDR3 sequences, about 32% of them singletons. The sequenced sample was blood. All receptors derive from a woman aged 25 to 39 in good health.

The chain joins TRBV20-1 to TRBJ1-5, with D possibly TRBD1 on 5 matching bases. Germline assignment: CDR1 DFQATT and CDR2 SNEGSKA (reference sequence). The V gene lost 1 base and the J gene lost 6 bases, with 13 bases spanning the gap. The CDR3 loop spans 14 amino acids. In DNA, the CDR3 is TGCAGTGCTAGAGCTCAGGGTGCCGGTCAGCCCCAGCATTTT. It yields the protein CSARAQGAGQPQHF.

This clonotype has a handful of counts. The chain employs TRBV28 and TRBJ2-3, with TRBD2 identical over 10 bases. This CDR3 is 19 amino acids long. J was trimmed by 2 bases and V by 6 bases; bases with no gene match: 17. The germline CDR1 and CDR2 sequences are MDHEN and SYDVKM. The chain's CDR3 is CASSLRSLAGEYPTDTQYF. The CDR3 DNA is TGTGCCAGCAGCTTAAGAAGTCTAGCGGGAGAATACCCCACAGATACGCAGTATTTT.

V usage is TRBV6-2 or TRBV6-3 and J usage is TRBJ2-3; TRBD1 agrees at 7 bases. Germline assignment: CDR1 MNHEY and CDR2 SVGEGT. The CDR3 is 16 residues long. V lost 4 bases to trimming and J lost 5 bases; unmatched junction nucleotides: 12. For the CDR3, the DNA is TGTGCCAGCAGTTCCGGACAGGCCGGGTTCGGAGATACGCAGTATTTT. As protein: CASSSGQAGFGDTQYF.

Many counts were recorded for this clonotype. The chain joins TRBV28 to TRBJ2-5, with D possibly TRBD2 on 7 matching bases. The V end lost 3 bases, the J end lost 4 bases, and 12 bases lay between the germline ends. The germline V gene encodes CDR1 MDHEN and CDR2 SYDVKM. The CDR3 is made up of 14 amino acids. The DNA of the CDR3 is TGTGCCAGCAGTTTGGATCGGGGGGCAGAGACCCAGTACTTC. This translates into CASSLDRGAETQYF.

J is TRBJ2-1 and V is TRBV2; 10 positions agree with TRBD1. The CDR3 has 14 residues. The junction had 7 bases not matched to a gene; V was cut back by 5 bases and J by 9 bases. CDR1 and CDR2 from the germline V gene are SNHLY and FYNNEI. The CDR3 sequence: CASSPGQGSIEQFF. The CDR3 DNA is TGTGCCAGCAGTCCGGGACAGGGGTCTATTGAGCAGTTCTTC.

This clonotype was counted only a few times. J is TRBJ1-6 and V is TRBV6-1, with D possibly TRBD1 on 6 matching bases. There are 18 residues in the CDR3. V dropped 6 bases and J dropped 0 bases, with 18 bases sitting between them. Germline-derived CDR1 and CDR2 are MNHNS and SASEGT. CDR3 amino acids: CASRKEGGGTSYNSPLHF. In nucleotides, the CDR3 is TGTGCCAGCAGGAAAGAGGGAGGGGGTACCTCCTATAATTCACCCCTCCACTTT.

The CDR3 DNA sequence: TGCAGTGCTAGCCCCCCCGGGACTAGAGCCGGGGACGAGCAGTACTTC. Translated, it gives CSASPPGTRAGDEQYF. This rearrangement joins TRBV20-1 to TRBJ2-7; 8 positions match TRBD2. In germline, CDR1 is DFQATT, CDR2 SNEGSKA (reference sequence). The trim removed 3 bases at V and 5 bases at J, leaving 15 bases unmatched. This CDR3 comprises 16 residues.

The chain is built from TRBV7-9 and TRBJ2-3; perhaps TRBD2 as D (7 bases). Germline values: CDR1 SEHNR, CDR2 FQNEAQ (reference sequence). The length of the CDR3 is 16 residues. Trimming took off 5 bases at V and 2 bases at J, with 17 bases between the two ends. The CDR3 DNA reads as TGTGCCAGCAGCGGTGGGGGGCTAGCGGACACAGATACGCAGTATTTT. Translating it yields CASSGGGLADTDTQYF.

The rearrangement uses TRBV20-1 and TRBJ2-3, with 10 bases aligning to TRBD2. The CDR3 totals 13 residues. The V segment lost 3 bases and the J segment 14 bases; nucleotides outside the gene matches: 11. Germline values: CDR1 DFQATT, CDR2 SNEGSKA (reference sequence). The CDR3 sequence is CSARLAGAPGLYF. The CDR3 DNA is TGCAGTGCTAGGCTAGCGGGAGCCCCCGGGTTGTATTTT.

The chain recombines TRBV27 with TRBJ1-2, with a tentative D call TRBD1 (5 bases). V was cut by 4 bases and J by 5 bases, with 32 bases left in between. Germline-derived CDR1 and CDR2 are MNHEY and SMNVEV (reference sequence). This CDR3 has 20 amino acids. The CDR3 DNA sequence: TGTGCCAGCAGTTACCGGGACCCACGTCCCACAGTCCAGAGCCGGTATGGCTACACCTTC. Protein sequence: CASSYRDPRPTVQSRYGYTF.

This clonotype was seen more than once but under ten times. CDR3 bases: TGCAGTGCTAGAGGGGGGCAGGGTTATGAAAAACTGTTTTTT. Translating gives CSARGGQGYEKLFF. The rearrangement links TRBV20-1 to TRBJ1-4; a weak D match, TRBD1 (6 bases). The CDR3 has 14 residues. Germline V gene sequence: CDR1 DFQATT, CDR2 SNEGSKA (reference sequence). V was pared by 1 base and J by 6 bases, with 12 bases between.

The table lists this clonotype with many counts. The chain links TRBV7-9 to TRBJ2-5, with a weak D call TRBD2 (5 bases). The germline V gene encodes CDR1 SEHNR and CDR2 FQNEAQ (reference sequence). V lost 5 bases and J lost 1, with 11 bases in between. The CDR3 sequence is 14 residues long. As DNA, the CDR3 is TGTGCCAGCAGCCTTAAAGGGAGCCAAGAGACCCAGTACTTC. It specifies CASSLKGSQETQYF.

This clonotype was observed a handful of times. This chain uses TRBV12-3 or TRBV12-4 with TRBJ2-1; 11 nucleotides match TRBD2. The CDR3 runs 14 residues. After removal of 1 base from V and 12 bases from J, the junction contained 5 bases not matched to a gene. CDR3 protein: CASSLVAGGPRQFF. The CDR3 DNA follows: TGTGCCAGCAGTTTAGTAGCGGGAGGGCCCCGGCAGTTCTTC.

The gene calls are TRBV9 and TRBJ1-3; TRBD1 is a possible D gene (5 bases). The V end was cut by 2 bases, the J end by 0 bases, with 15 bases between. Germline CDR1 reads SGDLS; CDR2 reads YYNGEE. The CDR3 contains 17 residues. The CDR3 here is CASSVLAGRLSGNTIYF. In nucleotides, the CDR3 is TGTGCCAGCAGCGTGCTCGCAGGGAGACTCTCTGGAAACACCATATATTTT.